This TCR beta chain was recovered during a study of cytomegalovirus exposure and HLA in healthy donors. Study-wide points: Looking again later, the authors saw that most CMV-associated TCR beta chains seemed HLA-restricted.

PCR involved 60 Vbeta and 13 Jbeta primers. How the authors handled the data: A follow-up analysis tallied around 80 million unique TCR beta chains, approximately 10 million shared. Produced via immunoSEQ multiplex PCR; TCRdb's table is partial and in-frame only. For V, J and clone size, that table is used; D and trimming come from the DNA. Here the sample table reports fewer than 75,000 clones. The V gene's germline CDR1 is SGHDT and CDR2 YYEEEE. V lost 2 bases and J 0 bases, leaving 9 bases between the germline ends. The CDR3 totals 14 residues. To note about this clone: Antigen unknown.

Sequencing was done on a sample of PBMCs. The receptor was derived from a boy aged 10-17 years in good health and CMV-seronegative. The V and J genes are TRBV5-6 and TRBJ2-7, with D perhaps TRBD1 (5 bases). The CDR3 sequence: CASSLWGGSYEQYF. In nucleotides, the CDR3 is TGTGCCAGCAGCTTATGGGGCGGCTCCTACGAGCAGTACTTC. The full variable domain, its missing parts supplied by reference TRBV5-6 and TRBJ2-7, is DAGVTQSPTHLIKTRGQQVTLRCSPKSGHDTVSWYQQALGQGPQFIFQYYEEEERQRGNFPDRFSGHQFPNYSSELNVNALLLGDSALYLCASSLWGGSYEQYFGPGTRLTVT.